The 22 T cell receptor beta chains below come from one sample, sequenced in a study of T-cell memory formation after mild COVID-19 (dated by TCRdb to the early 2020s). Libraries were constructed by 5' RACE. Sequencing was carried out with an Illumina NovaSeq 6000. In TCRdb, the public reads were trimmed at Q25 with fastp and aligned with MiXCR, with productive beta chains retained. Identical CDR3 protein sequences are pooled into one entry, listed with their most common genes and DNA. The sample profile shows 250,000 to 300,000 distinct CDR3 sequences; 15% to 20% of them were found once. Of the sample, roughly 23% falls within the top ten clones. Sequences were obtained from PBMCs or a T cell subset sorted from them (not recorded which). Every receptor here comes from a man between 18 and 35 years old who had mild COVID-19 (a few samples of this study predate the infection). The sample titles of this study are shuffled in the database, so cell type and time point are left out; the donor was told from shared clones.

This clonotype has only a few counts. The chain employs TRBV6-2 or TRBV6-3 and TRBJ1-1, with D hard to call. CDR3 length: 14 amino acids. Per the germline V gene, CDR1 is MNHEY and CDR2 is SVGEGT. V gave up 2 bases and J gave up 0 bases, with 7 bases separating them. CDR3 residues: CASSYVGVNTEAFF. CDR3 sequence (DNA): TGTGCCAGCAGTTACGTAGGAGTGAACACTGAAGCTTTCTTT.

The V and J genes are TRBV5-1 and TRBJ2-1, with a possible D match to TRBD2 (6 bases). The germline CDR1 and CDR2 sequences are SGHRS and YFSETQ. Trimming shortened V by 0 bases and J by 7 bases, and 14 bases separated the two germline ends. The length of the CDR3 is 15 residues. The CDR3 coding sequence is TGCGCCAGCAGCTTGGTCCCGCGGGGAGGTAATGAGCAGTTCTTC. Its translation: CASSLVPRGGNEQFF.

The CDR3 protein is CASSSQGEQYV. In nucleotides, the CDR3 is TGTGCCAGCAGTTCTCAGGGCGAGCAGTACGTC. The chain is built from TRBV6-5 and TRBJ2-7, with D possibly matching TRBD1 (5 bases). Germline V gene data show CDR1 as MNHEY and CDR2 as SVGAGI. Trimming shortened V by 4 bases and J by 6 bases, and 7 bases separated the two germline ends. The CDR3 sequence is 11 residues long.

This clonotype was seen ten or more times. The J gene is TRBJ2-4, the V gene TRBV7-2; D gene unclear. Germline CDR1 and CDR2: SGHTA and FQGNSA. The CDR3 loop spans 11 amino acids. Trimming took off 2 bases at V and 9 bases at J, with 5 bases between the two ends. For the CDR3, the DNA is TGTGCCAGCAGCTTATCCGGCATTCAGTACTTC. Translation gives CASSLSGIQYF.

This chain joins TRBV7-9 and TRBJ2-6; weak D call: TRBD1 (8 bases). Per the germline V gene, CDR1 is SEHNR and CDR2 is FQNEAQ (reference sequence). This CDR3 spans 19 amino acids. Trimming pared 5 bases from V and 4 bases from J, leaving 24 bases between. The CDR3 nucleotides read TGTGCCAGCAGCATCAGCCGGAGCGGGACAGGCCCGGGGGCCAACGTCCTGACTTTC. Translated, it gives CASSISRSGTGPGANVLTF.

The V and J genes are TRBV11-2 and TRBJ2-1; no firm D call. Germline assignment: CDR1 SGHAT and CDR2 FQNNGV. The length of the CDR3 is 13 residues. Trimming took 5 bases from V and 3 from J, leaving 8 bases between them. The CDR3 here is CASSPGVYNEQFF. The CDR3 DNA reads as TGTGCCAGCAGCCCTGGAGTCTACAATGAGCAGTTCTTC.

On this clonotype: Germline is not matched at one junction end, which may reflect a read error. The J gene is TRBJ2-3, the V gene TRBV3-1; D is uncertain. The CDR3 length is 12 residues. Per germline, CDR1 LGHDT and CDR2 YNNKEL (reference sequence). CDR3 loop: CASSHAPDTQYF. The DNA for the CDR3 is TGTGCCAGTAGCCATGCGCCAGATACGCAGTATTTT.

This clonotype appeared a few times. This rearrangement joins TRBV5-4 to TRBJ2-3, with a tentative D call TRBD2 (6 bases). V was cut by 4 bases and J by 6 bases, with 21 bases left in between. There are 16 residues in the CDR3. CDR1 is SGHNT, CDR2 YYREEE, per germline (reference sequence). The CDR3 sequence: CASSGTSRGVFDTQYF. The CDR3 coding sequence is TGTGCCAGCAGCGGGACCTCTCGCGGGGTGTTCGATACGCAGTATTTT.

This clonotype appeared a few times. The chain joins TRBV6-2 or TRBV6-3 to TRBJ2-5; TRBD2 aligns across 7 bases. The CDR3 loop spans 15 amino acids. V lost 5 bases, J lost 5 bases, and 11 bases stayed unmatched. CDR1 is MNHEY and CDR2 is SVGEGT in the germline V gene. CDR3: CASSSRSGEGETQYF. The CDR3 nucleotides are TGTGCCAGCAGTAGCCGGTCGGGGGAGGGGGAGACCCAGTACTTC.

The CDR3 nucleotides read TGCAGTGCTATGTCTCCGAACAATGAGCAGTTCTTC. The encoded protein is CSAMSPNNEQFF. The rearrangement uses TRBV20-1 and TRBJ2-1; D remains ambiguous. V was shortened by 4 bases and J by 5 bases, with 9 bases between the two germline ends. This CDR3 is built from 12 residues. Per germline, CDR1 DFQATT and CDR2 SNEGSKA (reference sequence).

This clonotype has at least ten counts. The chain couples TRBV27 to TRBJ2-3, with D possibly being TRBD2 (6 bases). V gave up 6 bases and J gave up 3 bases, with 16 bases separating them. The germline V gene has CDR1 MNHEY and CDR2 SMNVEV (reference sequence). The CDR3 spans 15 residues. For the CDR3, the DNA is TGTGCCAGCAGCAGCCGGGAGACGTTGACAGATACGCAGTATTTT. Protein sequence: CASSSRETLTDTQYF.

The sample holds a few counts of this clonotype. The gene calls are TRBV20-1 and TRBJ2-7, with D perhaps TRBD2 (5 bases). Germline CDR1 and CDR2: DFQATT and SNEGSKA (reference sequence). This CDR3 is 15 amino acids long. V lost 3 bases to trimming and J lost 0 bases, with 15 bases between them. The chain's CDR3 is CSASGRLGDSYEQYF. The CDR3 nucleotides are TGCAGTGCTAGCGGTCGCTTGGGAGACTCCTACGAGCAGTACTTC.

This clonotype came up many times. The J gene is TRBJ2-5, the V gene TRBV7-2; D might be TRBD2 (6 bases). CDR3 length: 15 amino acids. Trimming stripped 3 bases from V and 5 bases from J, with 16 bases between. From germline, CDR1 is SGHTA and CDR2 FQGNSA. The CDR3 region has the DNA TGTGCCAGCAGCTTGATGGGCGGGGAGAGGGAGACCCAGTACTTC. Translating it yields CASSLMGGERETQYF.

The J gene is TRBJ2-7, the V gene TRBV7-9; D possibly uses TRBD1 or TRBD2 (5 bases each). The V end lost 1 base, the J end lost 6 bases, and 10 bases lay between the germline ends. The CDR3 covers 13 residues. Germline-derived CDR1 and CDR2 are SEHNR and FQNEAQ (reference sequence). The CDR3 is CASSLVGVSEQYV. CDR3 nucleotide sequence: TGTGCCAGCAGCTTAGTGGGGGTGTCCGAGCAGTACGTC.

The rearrangement uses TRBV7-2 and TRBJ2-1, with D perhaps TRBD2 (6 bases). Germline CDR1 SGHTA, CDR2 FQGNSA. Trimming removed 1 base at V and 9 bases at J, with 19 bases between. This CDR3 is 16 amino acids long. CDR3 in amino acids: CASSLGPGLSFFEQFF. The CDR3 DNA reads as TGTGCCAGCAGCTTAGGGCCGGGACTCTCTTTTTTTGAGCAGTTCTTC.

The V gene is TRBV6-2 or TRBV6-3, the J gene TRBJ2-1; 13 positions match TRBD2. The junction had 0 bases not matched to a gene; V was cut back by 6 bases and J by 4 bases. CDR3 size: 14 residues. Per the germline V gene, CDR1 is MNHEY and CDR2 is SVGEGT. In DNA, the CDR3 is TGTGCCAGCAGGACTAGCGGGGGGTACAATGAGCAGTTCTTC. Its protein product is CASRTSGGYNEQFF.

This clonotype was detected ten times or more. The gene calls are TRBV28 and TRBJ2-1; 13 bases line up with TRBD2. The CDR3 has 16 amino acids. Germline values: CDR1 MDHEN, CDR2 SYDVKM. Losses at the gene ends were 4 bases for V and 5 bases for J; bases not matched to a gene: 5. The CDR3 protein is CASSSPGLAGNNEQFF. The DNA of the CDR3 is TGTGCCAGCAGTTCTCCGGGACTAGCGGGGAACAATGAGCAGTTCTTC.

The J gene is TRBJ1-5, the V gene TRBV4-1; D call uncertain. V was pared by 1 base and J by 6 bases, with 10 bases between. The CDR3 runs 14 residues. Germline lookup yields CDR1 MGHRA and CDR2 YSYEKL. DNA of the CDR3: TGCGCCAGCAGCCAAGCCCCCGGGGTTCAGCCCCAGCATTTT. Encoded protein: CASSQAPGVQPQHF.

This chain links TRBV5-1 with TRBJ2-1; 8 nucleotides agree with TRBD2. Germline V gene sequence: CDR1 SGHRS, CDR2 YFSETQ. V shed 0 bases and J 0 bases; nucleotides not matched to a gene: 5. The CDR3 has 17 amino acids. The CDR3 loop is CASSLVGGRSSYNEQFF. The DNA for the CDR3 is TGCGCCAGCAGCTTGGTCGGCGGGAGGAGCTCCTACAATGAGCAGTTCTTC.

This clonotype came up a few times. DNA of the CDR3: TGCGCCAGCTACGTCTTGCCCGGCACAGATACGCAGTATTTT. It translates to CASYVLPGTDTQYF. V and J are TRBV5-1 and TRBJ2-3; D gene ambiguous. Trimming left V 7 bases short and J 1 base short, with 13 bases between. The germline V gene has CDR1 SGHRS and CDR2 YFSETQ. The CDR3 sequence is 14 residues long.

The CDR3 is CASSRGVYQYQETQYF. The CDR3 coding sequence is TGTGCCAGCAGTAGGGGGGTTTACCAGTACCAAGAGACCCAGTACTTC. The V gene is TRBV28, the J gene TRBJ2-5; D possibly uses TRBD1 or TRBD2 (6 bases each). CDR1 and CDR2 from the germline V gene are MDHEN and SYDVKM. The V gene lost 5 bases and the J gene lost 0 bases, with 16 bases spanning the gap. The CDR3 runs 16 residues. The full variable domain, with the rest looked up from reference TRBV28 and TRBJ2-5, is DVKVTQSSRYLVKRTGEKVFLECVQDMDHENMFWYRQDPGLGLRLIYFSYDVKMKEKGDIPEGYSVSREKKERFSLILESASTNQTSMYLCASSRGVYQYQETQYFGPGTRLLVL.

The chain couples TRBV5-1 to TRBJ2-1; a possible D gene is TRBD2 (6 bases). This CDR3 comprises 16 residues. V lost 0 bases to trimming and J lost 4 bases, with 14 bases between them. Per the germline V gene, CDR1 is SGHRS and CDR2 is YFSETQ. Here the CDR3 reads CASSLDGGTNYNEQFF. The DNA of the CDR3 is TGCGCCAGCAGCTTGGATGGAGGGACGAATTACAATGAGCAGTTCTTC. The full variable domain, rest sourced from reference TRBV5-1 and TRBJ2-1, is KAGVTQTPRYLIKTRGQQVTLSCSPISGHRSVSWYQQTPGQGLQFLFEYFSETQRNKGNFPGRFSGRQFSNSRSEMNVSTLELGDSALYLCASSLDGGTNYNEQFFGPGTRLTVL.